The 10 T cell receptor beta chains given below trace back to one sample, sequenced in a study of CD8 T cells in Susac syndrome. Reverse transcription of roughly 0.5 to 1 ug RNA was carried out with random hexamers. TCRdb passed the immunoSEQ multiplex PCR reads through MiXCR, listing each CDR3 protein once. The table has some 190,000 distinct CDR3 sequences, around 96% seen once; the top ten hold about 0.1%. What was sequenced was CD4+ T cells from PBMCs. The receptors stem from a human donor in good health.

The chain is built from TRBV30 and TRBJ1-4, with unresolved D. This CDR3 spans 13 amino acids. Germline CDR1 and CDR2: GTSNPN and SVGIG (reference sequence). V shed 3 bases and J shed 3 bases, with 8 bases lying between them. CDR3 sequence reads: CAWRLGPNEKLFF. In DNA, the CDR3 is TGTGCCTGGAGGCTGGGTCCTAATGAAAAACTGTTTTTT.

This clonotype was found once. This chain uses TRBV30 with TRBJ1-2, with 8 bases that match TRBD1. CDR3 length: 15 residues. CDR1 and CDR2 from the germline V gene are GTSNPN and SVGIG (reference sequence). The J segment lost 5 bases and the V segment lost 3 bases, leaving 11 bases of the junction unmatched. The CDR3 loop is CAWRARDRPYYGYTF. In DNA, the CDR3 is TGTGCCTGGAGGGCCAGGGACAGGCCATATTATGGCTACACCTTC. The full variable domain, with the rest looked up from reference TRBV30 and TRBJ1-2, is SQTIHQWPATLVQPVGSPLSLECTVEGTSNPNLYWYRQAAGRGLQLLFYSVGIGQISSEVPQNLSASRPQDRQFILSSKKLLLSDSGFYLCAWRARDRPYYGYTFGSGTRLTVV.

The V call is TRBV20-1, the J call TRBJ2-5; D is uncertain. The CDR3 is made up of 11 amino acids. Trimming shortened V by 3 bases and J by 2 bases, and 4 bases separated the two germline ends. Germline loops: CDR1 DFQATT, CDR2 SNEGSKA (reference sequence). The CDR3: CSARGQETQYF. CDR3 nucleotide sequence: TGCAGTGCTAGGGGTCAAGAGACCCAGTACTTC.

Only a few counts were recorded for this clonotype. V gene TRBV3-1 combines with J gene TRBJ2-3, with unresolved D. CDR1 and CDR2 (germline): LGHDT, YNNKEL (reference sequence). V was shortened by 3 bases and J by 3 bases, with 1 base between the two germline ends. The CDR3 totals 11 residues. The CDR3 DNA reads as TGTGCCAGCAGCCAGACAGATACGCAGTATTTT. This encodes CASSQTDTQYF.

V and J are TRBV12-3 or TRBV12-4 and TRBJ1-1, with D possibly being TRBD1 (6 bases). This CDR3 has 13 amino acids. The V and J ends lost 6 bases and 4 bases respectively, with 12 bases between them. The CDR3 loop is CASRLQGATEAFF. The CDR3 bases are TGTGCCAGCAGGTTACAGGGTGCCACTGAAGCTTTCTTT.

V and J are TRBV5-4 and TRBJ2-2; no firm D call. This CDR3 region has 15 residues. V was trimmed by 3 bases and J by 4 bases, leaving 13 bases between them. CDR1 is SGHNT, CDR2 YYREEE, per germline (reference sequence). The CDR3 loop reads CASSSQLIPTGELFF. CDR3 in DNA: TGTGCCAGCAGCTCACAGCTTATTCCCACCGGGGAGCTGTTTTTT.

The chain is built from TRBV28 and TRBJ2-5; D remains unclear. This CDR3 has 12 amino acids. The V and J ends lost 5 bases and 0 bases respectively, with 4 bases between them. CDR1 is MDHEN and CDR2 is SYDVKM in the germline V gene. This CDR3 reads CASSEYQETQYF. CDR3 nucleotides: TGTGCCAGCAGTGAGTACCAAGAGACCCAGTACTTC. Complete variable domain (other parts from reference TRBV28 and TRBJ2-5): DVKVTQSSRYLVKRTGEKVFLECVQDMDHENMFWYRQDPGLGLRLIYFSYDVKMKEKGDIPEGYSVSREKKERFSLILESASTNQTSMYLCASSEYQETQYFGPGTRLLVL.

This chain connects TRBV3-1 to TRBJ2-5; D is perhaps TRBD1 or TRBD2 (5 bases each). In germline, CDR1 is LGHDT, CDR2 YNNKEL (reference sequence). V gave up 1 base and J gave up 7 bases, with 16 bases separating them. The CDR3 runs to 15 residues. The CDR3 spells CASSQVRGTPATQYF. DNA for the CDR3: TGTGCCAGCAGCCAAGTACGAGGGACCCCAGCGACCCAGTACTTC.

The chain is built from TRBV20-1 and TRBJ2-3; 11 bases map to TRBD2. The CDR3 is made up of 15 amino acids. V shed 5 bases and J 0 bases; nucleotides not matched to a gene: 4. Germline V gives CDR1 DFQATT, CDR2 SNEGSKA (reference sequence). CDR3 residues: CSAVSSGRSTDTQYF. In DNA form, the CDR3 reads TGCAGTGCTGTGTCTAGCGGGAGGAGCACAGATACGCAGTATTTT.

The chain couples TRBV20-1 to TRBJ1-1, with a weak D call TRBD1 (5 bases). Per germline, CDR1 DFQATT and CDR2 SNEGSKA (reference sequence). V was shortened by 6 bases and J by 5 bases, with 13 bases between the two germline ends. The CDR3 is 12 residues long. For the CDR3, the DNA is TGCAGTGCCCCCCGGGGGAGGACTGAAGCTTTCTTT. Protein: CSAPRGRTEAFF.